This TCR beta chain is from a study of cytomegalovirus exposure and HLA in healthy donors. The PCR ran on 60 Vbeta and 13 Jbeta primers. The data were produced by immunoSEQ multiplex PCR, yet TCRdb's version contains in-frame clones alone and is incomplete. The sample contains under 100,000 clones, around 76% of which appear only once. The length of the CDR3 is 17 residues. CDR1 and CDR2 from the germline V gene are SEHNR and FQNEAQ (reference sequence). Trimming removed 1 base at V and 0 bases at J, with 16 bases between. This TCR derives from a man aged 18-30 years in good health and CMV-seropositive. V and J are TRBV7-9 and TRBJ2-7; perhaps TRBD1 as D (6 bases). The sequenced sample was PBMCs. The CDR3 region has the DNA TGTGCCAGCAGCTTAGTTTCAGGGGCAGGCCGCTCCTACGAGCAGTACTTC. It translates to CASSLVSGAGRSYEQYF.